This TCR beta chain was sequenced in a study of blood T cell repertoires in COVID-19. Study processing details: Using reference gene primer amplification, nucleated cell counts were estimated. Repertoires were generated with immunoSEQ multiplex PCR, while TCRdb's copy carries only in-frame clones and drops some. V and J calls and clone size are given by that table; D and trimming were obtained from the DNA. This sample has about 480,000 clones, with more than 75% found just once. V gave up 5 bases and J gave up 5 bases; unmatched junction bases: 6. CDR1 KGHSH and CDR2 LQKENI come from the germline V gene. This CDR3 comprises 15 residues.

This receptor was obtained from a woman between 35 and 50 years old who had recovered from COVID-19. The chain employs TRBV18 and TRBJ2-7; 13 nucleotides align to TRBD2. Sample: PBMCs or T cells enriched from blood (not recorded which). CDR3 protein: CASSAELAGGNEQYF. DNA of the CDR3: TGTGCCAGCTCAGCCGAACTAGCGGGAGGGAACGAGCAGTACTTC.